The 27 T cell receptor beta chains below all came from one sample that was sequenced in a study of cytomegalovirus exposure and HLA in healthy donors. Researchers ran the PCR with 60 Vbeta and 13 Jbeta primers. TCRdb's copy holds only in-frame clones and misses some; the assay was immunoSEQ multiplex PCR. The sample shows roughly 150,000 clones, roughly 80% of them seen only once. Sequencing was carried out using PBMCs. These receptors all come from a male donor in good health and CMV-seronegative.

The chain has TRBV28 and TRBJ2-7; D perhaps matches TRBD2 (5 bases). Trimming removed 1 base at V and 0 bases at J, with 7 bases between. This CDR3 contains 14 residues. Germline V gene lookup returns CDR1 MDHEN and CDR2 SYDVKM. CDR3 nucleotide sequence: TGTGCCAGCAGTTTATCTGGGAGCTCCTACGAGCAGTACTTC. Its protein product is CASSLSGSSYEQYF.

The chain joins TRBV18 to TRBJ2-7; D gene uncertain. V was cut by 3 bases and J by 2 bases, with 11 bases left in between. This CDR3 is 14 amino acids long. Per the germline V gene, CDR1 is KGHSH and CDR2 is LQKENI. The CDR3 nucleotides are TGTGCCAGCTCACCGGTGGCCAGTACCTACGAGCAGTACTTC. It translates to CASSPVASTYEQYF.

Written as DNA, the CDR3 is TGTGCCAGCAGCACCGACAGGTTCAGAGTCGAGCAGTACTTC. Amino acid sequence: CASSTDRFRVEQYF. The genes are TRBV7-8 and TRBJ2-7, with D possibly being TRBD1 (6 bases). The CDR3 runs 14 residues. Germline CDR1 and CDR2: SGHVS and FQNEAQ. V gave up 5 bases and J gave up 6 bases, with 17 bases separating them.

This chain joins TRBV6-5 and TRBJ1-3; D is perhaps TRBD1 (5 bases). Germline CDR1 MNHEY, CDR2 SVGAGI. The CDR3 contains 14 residues. V dropped 6 bases and J dropped 3 bases, with 12 bases sitting between them. The CDR3 DNA reads TGTGCCAGCAGCAGGGTTAAGAGTGGAAACACCATATATTTT. Amino acids: CASSRVKSGNTIYF.

This clone was observed a few times. The V gene is TRBV28, the J gene TRBJ1-5; D not resolved. Trimming removed 1 base at V and 7 bases at J, with 14 bases between. The CDR3 runs 15 residues. Per germline, CDR1 MDHEN and CDR2 SYDVKM. CDR3 sequence reads: CASSLFAGVPQPQHF. In DNA form, the CDR3 reads TGTGCCAGCAGTTTATTTGCGGGTGTACCCCAGCCCCAGCATTTT.

In its sample, this clone was seen a few times. Different DNA sequences within this sample yield the same CDR3. The rearrangement uses TRBV6-1 and TRBJ2-3; the match to TRBD2 covers 12 bases. The V gene's germline CDR1 is MNHNS and CDR2 SASEGT. V lost 2 bases, J lost 4 bases, and 1 base stayed unmatched. CDR3 size: 15 residues. The CDR3 sequence: CASSELAGGPDTQYF. CDR3 nucleotides: TGTGCCAGCAGTGAACTAGCGGGGGGGCCAGATACGCAGTATTTT.

The chain joins TRBV29-1 to TRBJ1-2, with TRBD1 matching over 7 bases. The CDR3 is 12 amino acids. V was pared by 5 bases and J by 4 bases, with 4 bases of the junction left unmatched. Germline-derived CDR1 and CDR2 are SQVTM and ANQGSEA. The CDR3 is CSVPGQPYGYTF. CDR3 nucleotide sequence: TGCAGCGTTCCGGGACAGCCCTATGGCTACACCTTC. The variable domain in full, with the rest retrieved from reference TRBV29-1 and TRBJ1-2, is SAVISQKPSRDICQRGTSLTIQCQVDSQVTMMFWYRQQPGQSLTLIATANQGSEATYESGFVIDKFPISRPNLTFSTLTVSNMSPEDSSIYLCSVPGQPYGYTFGSGTRLTVV.

This clone appeared a single time. The rearrangement uses TRBV18 and TRBJ2-2; D may be TRBD1 (6 bases). The CDR3 covers 16 residues. Trimming took 2 bases from V and 4 from J, leaving 14 bases between them. Germline values: CDR1 KGHSH, CDR2 LQKENI. Here the CDR3 reads CASSPYTQGSTGELFF. The CDR3 region has the DNA TGTGCCAGCTCACCATATACGCAGGGGAGCACCGGGGAGCTGTTTTTT.

This clone was observed once. J is TRBJ1-2 and V is TRBV30; the D is unclear. Germline CDR1 and CDR2: GTSNPN and SVGIG (reference sequence). Trimming pared 4 bases from V and 2 bases from J, leaving 11 bases between. CDR3 length: 13 residues. As DNA, the CDR3 is TGTGCCTGGATTAAGTTCGGGAACTATGGCTACACCTTC. This sequence encodes CAWIKFGNYGYTF. Using reference TRBV30 and TRBJ1-2 for the parts outside the CDR3, the full variable domain is SQTIHQWPATLVQPVGSPLSLECTVEGTSNPNLYWYRQAAGRGLQLLFYSVGIGQISSEVPQNLSASRPQDRQFILSSKKLLLSDSGFYLCAWIKFGNYGYTFGSGTRLTVV.

The chain employs TRBV27 and TRBJ2-5; 12 bases map to TRBD2. Per germline, CDR1 MNHEY and CDR2 SMNVEV (reference sequence). J was trimmed by 4 bases and V by 0 bases; bases with no gene match: 9. The CDR3 sequence is 18 residues long. The CDR3: CASSLSLTSGSFGETQYF. Here the CDR3 DNA reads TGTGCCAGCAGTTTATCCTTGACTAGCGGGAGCTTCGGAGAGACCCAGTACTTC.

The chain links TRBV6-6 to TRBJ1-6, with D perhaps TRBD1 (6 bases). Germline-derived CDR1 and CDR2 are MNHNY and SVGAGI (reference sequence). V lost 5 bases and J lost 8, with 16 bases in between. The length of the CDR3 is 15 residues. The CDR3 DNA sequence: TGTGCCAGCAGTCATTCTACAGGGAGGGATTCACCCCTCCACTTT. The encoded protein is CASSHSTGRDSPLHF.

This clone was seen a single time. V gene TRBV19 combines with J gene TRBJ2-1, with TRBD2 matching 9 bases. The J segment lost 10 bases and the V segment lost 3 bases, leaving 1 base of the junction unmatched. The CDR3 has 12 residues. CDR1 and CDR2 from the germline V gene are LNHDA and SQIVND (reference sequence). The DNA for the CDR3 is TGTGCCAGTAGTATCGGACTAGCGGAGCAGTTCTTC. This gives the protein CASSIGLAEQFF.

The genes are TRBV7-2 and TRBJ2-1, with 7 bases fitting TRBD2. This CDR3 is built from 14 residues. Trimming took 2 bases from V and 5 from J; bases not matched to a gene: 3. CDR1 is SGHTA, CDR2 FQGNSA, per germline. The CDR3 region has the DNA TGTGCCAGCAGCTTACAAGGGACTAACAATGAGCAGTTCTTC. Protein product: CASSLQGTNNEQFF.

J is TRBJ1-2 and V is TRBV4-3, with 11 bases aligning to TRBD1. The junction had 5 bases not matched to a gene; V was cut back by 3 bases and J by 5 bases. The germline CDR1 and CDR2 sequences are LGHNA and YSLEER. This CDR3 is 15 amino acids long. CDR3 in amino acids: CASSHVGQGVYGYTF. The CDR3 region has the DNA TGCGCCAGCAGCCACGTGGGACAGGGGGTATATGGCTACACCTTC.

J is TRBJ2-3 and V is TRBV27; the match to TRBD1 covers 7 bases. The CDR3 extends over 17 amino acids. Germline CDR1 reads MNHEY; CDR2 reads SMNVEV (reference sequence). Losses at the gene ends were 1 base for V and 4 bases for J; bases not matched to a gene: 11. Here the CDR3 reads CASSLFAAADRADTQYF. CDR3 in DNA: TGTGCCAGCAGTTTATTCGCCGCCGCAGACAGGGCAGATACGCAGTATTTT.

Here the CDR3 reads CASSPGPLMNTEAFF. CDR3 DNA: TGCGCCAGCAGCCCAGGTCCGCTGATGAACACTGAAGCTTTCTTT. V gene TRBV5-1 combines with J gene TRBJ1-1; D not resolved. CDR3 length: 15 residues. Trimming shortened V by 4 bases and J by 0 bases, and 13 bases separated the two germline ends. The V gene's germline CDR1 is SGHRS and CDR2 YFSETQ.

This clone was found once. V and J are TRBV6-4 and TRBJ2-2, with 13 bases aligning to TRBD2. CDR3 length: 17 amino acids. Trimming removed 5 bases from V and 0 bases from J; junction bases left unmatched: 3. Germline V gives CDR1 MRHNA, CDR2 SNTAGT. CDR3 in amino acids: CASSQTSGGTNTGELFF. The CDR3 nucleotides read TGTGCCAGCAGTCAGACTAGCGGGGGGACGAACACCGGGGAGCTGTTTTTT.

This clone was seen just once. This chain connects TRBV9 to TRBJ2-3; 14 bases fit TRBD2. V trimming: 3 bases; J trimming: 4 bases; junction bases outside the gene matches: 7. This CDR3 is 17 amino acids long. Germline V gene data show CDR1 as SGDLS and CDR2 as YYNGEE. The DNA for the CDR3 is TGTGCCAGCAGCGCGACTAGCGGGGGGGGGTGGGCAGATACGCAGTATTTT. Its protein is CASSATSGGGWADTQYF.

This rearrangement joins TRBV27 to TRBJ2-1, with TRBD2 identical over 13 bases. This CDR3 comprises 19 residues. After removal of 6 bases from V and 3 bases from J, the junction contained 14 bases not matched to a gene. Per the germline V gene, CDR1 is MNHEY and CDR2 is SMNVEV (reference sequence). This CDR3 is CASSPDGGLAGVLYNEQFF. Written as DNA, the CDR3 is TGTGCCAGCAGCCCGGATGGCGGACTAGCGGGAGTTCTCTACAATGAGCAGTTCTTC.

This clone came up a few times. The chain couples TRBV5-6 to TRBJ2-7, with TRBD1 matching 11 bases. Germline V gene sequence: CDR1 SGHDT, CDR2 YYEEEE. V shed 4 bases, J shed 4 bases, and the junction held 4 bases outside the gene matches. The CDR3 covers 14 residues. The CDR3 bases are TGTGCCAGCAGCCCAGGGACAGGGGGGTACGAGCAGTACTTC. Amino acids: CASSPGTGGYEQYF.

The CDR3 loop is CASSPYRGETQYF. CDR3 bases: TGTGCCAGCAGCCCCTACAGGGGGGAGACCCAGTACTTC. The chain couples TRBV6-6 to TRBJ2-5; 8 bases match TRBD1. V gave up 6 bases and J gave up 5 bases; unmatched junction bases: 5. There are 13 residues in the CDR3. The germline V gene has CDR1 MNHNY and CDR2 SVGAGI (reference sequence).

For this clone: Mismatch with germline at one junction end may stem from a read error. The rearrangement links TRBV7-3 to TRBJ1-2; the match to TRBD1 covers 8 bases. The CDR3 is 15 amino acids. Germline values: CDR1 SGHTA, CDR2 FQGTGA. CDR3 amino acids: CASRSQPGGSYGYPF. The CDR3 bases are TGTGCCAGCAGGTCCCAACCAGGGGGCAGCTATGGCTACCCCTTC.

The chain carries TRBV27 and TRBJ1-1, with D tentatively TRBD1 (5 bases). Germline loops: CDR1 MNHEY, CDR2 SMNVEV (reference sequence). The CDR3 is 14 amino acids. V shed 5 bases and J shed 4 bases, with 14 bases lying between them. In DNA form, the CDR3 reads TGTGCCAGCAGTAGGACATGGCCCACCACTGAAGCTTTCTTT. This encodes CASSRTWPTTEAFF.

V and J are TRBV7-7 and TRBJ2-3, with a possible D match to TRBD2 (7 bases). This CDR3 comprises 16 residues. V was cut by 0 bases and J by 6 bases, with 16 bases left in between. Germline assignment: CDR1 SSHAT and CDR2 FNYEAQ (reference sequence). CDR3 in DNA: TGTGCCAGCAGCTTAGCGGCGGCGGGGGCGGGCGATACGCAGTATTTT. This gives the protein CASSLAAAGAGDTQYF. Variable domain in full (rest from reference TRBV7-7 and TRBJ2-3): GAGVSQSPRYKVTKRGQDVTLRCDPISSHATLYWYQQALGQGPEFLTYFNYEAQPDKSGLPSDRFSAERPEGSISTLTIQRTEQRDSAMYRCASSLAAAGAGDTQYFGPGTRLTVL.

This rearrangement joins TRBV30 to TRBJ2-7, with 8 nucleotides matching TRBD2. The CDR3 length is 13 residues. Germline assignment: CDR1 GTSNPN and CDR2 SVGIG (reference sequence). V dropped 5 bases and J dropped 0; count of bases not matched to a gene: 3. CDR3 sequence reads: CAWRGGSSYEQYF. CDR3 DNA: TGTGCCTGGCGGGGGGGAAGCTCCTACGAGCAGTACTTC.

The chain uses TRBV18 and TRBJ2-3; 14 nucleotides match TRBD2. Germline V gene lookup returns CDR1 KGHSH and CDR2 LQKENI. Unmatched junction bases numbered 8, after V lost 2 bases and J lost 4 bases. The CDR3 loop spans 18 amino acids. Written as DNA, the CDR3 is TGTGCCAGCTCACCATTAGCGAAGACTAGCGGGGGGGCAGATACGCAGTATTTT. It encodes CASSPLAKTSGGADTQYF.

This clone showed up just a few times. The chain links TRBV7-3 to TRBJ1-2, with no clear D. V was trimmed by 3 bases and J by 6 bases, leaving 14 bases between them. CDR3 length equals 14 residues. From germline, CDR1 is SGHTA and CDR2 FQGTGA. CDR3 amino acids: CASSFASGGDGYTF. The CDR3 nucleotides read TGTGCCAGCAGCTTCGCCTCGGGTGGAGATGGCTACACCTTC.